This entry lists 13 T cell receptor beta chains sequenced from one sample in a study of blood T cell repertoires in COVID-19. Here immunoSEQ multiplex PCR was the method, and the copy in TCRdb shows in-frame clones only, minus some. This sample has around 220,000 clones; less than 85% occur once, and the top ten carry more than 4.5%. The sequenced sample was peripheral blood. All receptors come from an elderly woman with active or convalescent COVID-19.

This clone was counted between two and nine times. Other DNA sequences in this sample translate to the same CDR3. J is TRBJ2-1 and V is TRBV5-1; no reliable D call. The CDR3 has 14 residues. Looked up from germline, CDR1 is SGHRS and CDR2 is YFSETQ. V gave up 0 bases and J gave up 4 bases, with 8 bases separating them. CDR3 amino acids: CASSLESHYNEQFF. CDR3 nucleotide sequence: TGCGCCAGCAGCTTGGAATCACATTACAATGAGCAGTTCTTC. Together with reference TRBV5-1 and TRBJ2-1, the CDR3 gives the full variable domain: KAGVTQTPRYLIKTRGQQVTLSCSPISGHRSVSWYQQTPGQGLQFLFEYFSETQRNKGNFPGRFSGRQFSNSRSEMNVSTLELGDSALYLCASSLESHYNEQFFGPGTRLTVL.

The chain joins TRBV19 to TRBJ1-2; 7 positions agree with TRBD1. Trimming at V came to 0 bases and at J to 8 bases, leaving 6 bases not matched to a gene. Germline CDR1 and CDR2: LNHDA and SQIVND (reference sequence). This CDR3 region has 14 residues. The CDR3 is CASSIDTGEMGYTF. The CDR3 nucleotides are TGTGCCAGTAGTATAGACACAGGGGAGATGGGCTACACCTTC.

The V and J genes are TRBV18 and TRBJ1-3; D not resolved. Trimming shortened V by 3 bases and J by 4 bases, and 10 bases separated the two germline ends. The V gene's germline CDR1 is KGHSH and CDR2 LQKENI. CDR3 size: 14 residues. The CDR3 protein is CASSPTLGGNTIYF. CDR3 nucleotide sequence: TGTGCCAGCTCACCTACCTTGGGCGGAAACACCATATATTTT.

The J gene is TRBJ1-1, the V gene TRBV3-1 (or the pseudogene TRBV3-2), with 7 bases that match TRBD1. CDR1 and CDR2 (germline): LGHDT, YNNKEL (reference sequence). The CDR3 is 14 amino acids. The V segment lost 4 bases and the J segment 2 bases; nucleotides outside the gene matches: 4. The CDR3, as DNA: TGTGCCAGCAGCCCGGACAGGACAAACACTGAAGCTTTCTTT. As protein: CASSPDRTNTEAFF.

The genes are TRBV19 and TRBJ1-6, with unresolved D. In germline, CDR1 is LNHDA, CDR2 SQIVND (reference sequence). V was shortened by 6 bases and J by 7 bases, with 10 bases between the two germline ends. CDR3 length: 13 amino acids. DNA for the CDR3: TGTGCCAGTAGAAGTGCGGGGAATTCACCCCTCCACTTT. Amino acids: CASRSAGNSPLHF.

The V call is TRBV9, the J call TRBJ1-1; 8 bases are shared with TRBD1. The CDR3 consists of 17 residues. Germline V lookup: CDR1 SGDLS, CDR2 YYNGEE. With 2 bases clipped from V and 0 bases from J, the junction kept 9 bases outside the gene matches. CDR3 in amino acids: CASSVRPQGALNTEAFF. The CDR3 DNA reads TGTGCCAGCAGCGTGCGACCCCAGGGGGCCTTGAACACTGAAGCTTTCTTT.

The CDR3 loop is CASSLQGPYQPQHF. CDR3 sequence (DNA): TGTGCCAGCAGCTTGCAGGGGCCCTATCAGCCCCAGCATTTT. V and J are TRBV7-2 and TRBJ1-5, with TRBD1 as a possible D gene (6 bases). This CDR3 is built from 14 residues. The V and J ends lost 3 bases and 5 bases respectively, with 11 bases between them. CDR1 and CDR2 (germline): SGHTA, FQGNSA.

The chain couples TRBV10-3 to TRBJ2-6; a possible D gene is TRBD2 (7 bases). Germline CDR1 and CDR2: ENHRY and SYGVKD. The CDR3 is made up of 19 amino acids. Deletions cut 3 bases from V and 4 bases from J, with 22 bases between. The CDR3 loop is CAISDNTRGGVPGANVLTF. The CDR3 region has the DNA TGTGCCATCAGTGACAACACGAGAGGGGGGGTCCCCGGGGCCAACGTCCTGACTTTC.

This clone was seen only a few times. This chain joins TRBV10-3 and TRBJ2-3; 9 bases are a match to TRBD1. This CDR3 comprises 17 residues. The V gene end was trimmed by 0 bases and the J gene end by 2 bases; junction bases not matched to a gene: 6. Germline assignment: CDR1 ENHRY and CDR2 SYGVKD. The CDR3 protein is CAISESGTGRYTDTQYF. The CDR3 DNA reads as TGTGCCATCAGTGAGTCAGGGACAGGGCGATACACAGATACGCAGTATTTT.

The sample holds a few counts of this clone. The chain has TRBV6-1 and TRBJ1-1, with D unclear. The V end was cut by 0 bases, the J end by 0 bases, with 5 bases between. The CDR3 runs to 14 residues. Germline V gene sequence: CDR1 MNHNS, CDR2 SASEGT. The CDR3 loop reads CASSEAALNTEAFF. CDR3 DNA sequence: TGTGCCAGCAGTGAAGCAGCGTTGAACACTGAAGCTTTCTTT.

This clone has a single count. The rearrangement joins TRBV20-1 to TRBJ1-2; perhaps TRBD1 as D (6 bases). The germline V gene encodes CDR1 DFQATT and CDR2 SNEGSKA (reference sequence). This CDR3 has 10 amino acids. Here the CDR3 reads CRTGNYGYTF. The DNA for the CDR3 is TGCAGAACAGGGAACTATGGCTACACCTTC.

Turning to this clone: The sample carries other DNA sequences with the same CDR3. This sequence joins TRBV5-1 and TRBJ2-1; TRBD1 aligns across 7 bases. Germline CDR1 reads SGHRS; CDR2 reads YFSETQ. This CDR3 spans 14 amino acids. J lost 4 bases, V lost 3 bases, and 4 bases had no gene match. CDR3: CASSSGQDYNEQFF. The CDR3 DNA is TGCGCCAGCAGCTCCGGACAGGATTACAATGAGCAGTTCTTC.

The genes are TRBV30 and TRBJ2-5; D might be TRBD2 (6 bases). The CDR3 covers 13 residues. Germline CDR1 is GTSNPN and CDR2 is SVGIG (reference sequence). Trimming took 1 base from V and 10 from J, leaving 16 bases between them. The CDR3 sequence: CAWSASRGGGQYF. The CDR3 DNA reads TGTGCCTGGAGTGCCAGCCGGGGAGGAGGCCAGTACTTC.